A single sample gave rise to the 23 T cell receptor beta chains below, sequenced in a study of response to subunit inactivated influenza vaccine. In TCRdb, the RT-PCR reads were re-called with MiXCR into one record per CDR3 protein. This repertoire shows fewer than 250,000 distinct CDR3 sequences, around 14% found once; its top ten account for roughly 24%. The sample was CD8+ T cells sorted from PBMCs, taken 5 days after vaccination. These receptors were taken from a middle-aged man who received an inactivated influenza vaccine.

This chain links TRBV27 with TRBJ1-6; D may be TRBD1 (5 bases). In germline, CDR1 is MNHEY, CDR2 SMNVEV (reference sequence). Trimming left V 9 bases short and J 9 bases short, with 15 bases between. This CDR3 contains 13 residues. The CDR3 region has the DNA TGTGCCAGTAAGGGATTCGACAGTTCACCCCTCCACTTT. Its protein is CASKGFDSSPLHF.

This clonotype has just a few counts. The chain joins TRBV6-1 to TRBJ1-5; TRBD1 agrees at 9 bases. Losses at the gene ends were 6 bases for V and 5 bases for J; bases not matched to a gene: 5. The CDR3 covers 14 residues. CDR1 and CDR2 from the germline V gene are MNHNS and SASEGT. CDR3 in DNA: TGTGCCAGCAGCCTTGACAGGGGGGATCAGCCCCAGCATTTT. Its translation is CASSLDRGDQPQHF.

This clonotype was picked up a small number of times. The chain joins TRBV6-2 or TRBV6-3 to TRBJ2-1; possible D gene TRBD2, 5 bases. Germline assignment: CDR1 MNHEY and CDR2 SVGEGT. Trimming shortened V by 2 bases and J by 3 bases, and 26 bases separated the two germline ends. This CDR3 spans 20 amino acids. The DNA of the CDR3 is TGTGCCAGCAGTTACCGCCCGGACTCCTCTCCCTTTCTCTACTACAATGAGCAGTTCTTC. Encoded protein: CASSYRPDSSPFLYYNEQFF.

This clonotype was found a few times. CDR3 loop: CASSYAGNYEQYF. For the CDR3, the DNA is TGTGCCAGCAGTTACGCGGGGAACTACGAGCAGTACTTC. This chain joins TRBV6-2 or TRBV6-3 and TRBJ2-7; maybe TRBD2 (6 bases). CDR1 and CDR2 (germline): MNHEY, SVGEGT. V was cut by 2 bases and J by 3 bases, with 8 bases left in between. CDR3 length equals 13 residues.

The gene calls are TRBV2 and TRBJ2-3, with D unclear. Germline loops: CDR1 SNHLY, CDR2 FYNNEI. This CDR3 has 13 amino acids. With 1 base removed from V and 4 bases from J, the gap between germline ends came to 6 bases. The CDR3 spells CASSEDMADTQYF. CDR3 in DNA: TGTGCCAGCAGTGAAGATATGGCAGATACGCAGTATTTT.

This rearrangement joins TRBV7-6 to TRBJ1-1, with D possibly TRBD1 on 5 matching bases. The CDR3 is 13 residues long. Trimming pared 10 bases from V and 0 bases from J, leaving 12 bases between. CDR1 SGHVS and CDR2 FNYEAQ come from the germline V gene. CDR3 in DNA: TGTGCCACTGGGACGGCCCTGAACACTGAAGCTTTCTTT. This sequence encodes CATGTALNTEAFF.

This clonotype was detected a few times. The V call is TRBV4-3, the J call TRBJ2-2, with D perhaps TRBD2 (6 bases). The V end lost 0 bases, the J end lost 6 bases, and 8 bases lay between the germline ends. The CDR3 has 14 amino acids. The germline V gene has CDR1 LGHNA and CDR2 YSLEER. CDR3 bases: TGCGCCAGCAGCCAAGATTGGGGGGCCGGGGAGCTGTTTTTT. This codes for CASSQDWGAGELFF.

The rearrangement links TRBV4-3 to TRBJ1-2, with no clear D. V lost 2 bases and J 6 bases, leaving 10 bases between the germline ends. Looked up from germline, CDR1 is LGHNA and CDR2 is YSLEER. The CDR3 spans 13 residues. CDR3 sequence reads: CASSQTYHDGYTF. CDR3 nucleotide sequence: TGCGCCAGCAGCCAAACCTACCACGATGGCTACACCTTC.

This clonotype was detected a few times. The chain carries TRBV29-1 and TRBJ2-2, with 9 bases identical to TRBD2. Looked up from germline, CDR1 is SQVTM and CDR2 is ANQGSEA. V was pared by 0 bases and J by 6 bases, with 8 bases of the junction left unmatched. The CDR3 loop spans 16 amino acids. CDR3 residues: CSVEDLGGRAPGELFF. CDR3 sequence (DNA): TGCAGCGTTGAAGATCTTGGCGGGAGGGCCCCCGGGGAGCTGTTTTTT.

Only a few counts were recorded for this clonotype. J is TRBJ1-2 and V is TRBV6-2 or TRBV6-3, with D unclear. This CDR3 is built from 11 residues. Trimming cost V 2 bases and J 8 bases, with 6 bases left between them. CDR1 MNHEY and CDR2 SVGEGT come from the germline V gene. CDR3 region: CASSYPEGYTF. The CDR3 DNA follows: TGTGCCAGCAGTTACCCGGAGGGCTACACCTTC.

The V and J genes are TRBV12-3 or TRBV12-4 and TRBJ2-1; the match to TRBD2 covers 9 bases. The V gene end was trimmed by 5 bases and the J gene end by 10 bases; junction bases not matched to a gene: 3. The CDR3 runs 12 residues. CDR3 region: CASSPTSGEQFF. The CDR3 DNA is TGTGCCAGCAGTCCGACTAGCGGCGAGCAGTTCTTC.

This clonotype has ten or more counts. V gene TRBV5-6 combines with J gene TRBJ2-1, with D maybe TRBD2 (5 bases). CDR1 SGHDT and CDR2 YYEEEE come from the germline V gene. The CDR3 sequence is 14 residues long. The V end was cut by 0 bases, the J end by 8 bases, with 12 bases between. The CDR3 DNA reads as TGTGCCAGCAGCTTGGAGCTAGGGAGTCATGAGCAGTTCTTC. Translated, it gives CASSLELGSHEQFF.

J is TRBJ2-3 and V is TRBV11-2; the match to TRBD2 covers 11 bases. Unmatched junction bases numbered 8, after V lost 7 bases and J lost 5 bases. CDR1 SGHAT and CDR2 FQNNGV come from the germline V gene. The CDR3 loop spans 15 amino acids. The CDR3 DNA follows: TGTGCCAGCATAATTAGCGGGGGGGCCTTAGATACGCAGTATTTT. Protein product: CASIISGGALDTQYF.

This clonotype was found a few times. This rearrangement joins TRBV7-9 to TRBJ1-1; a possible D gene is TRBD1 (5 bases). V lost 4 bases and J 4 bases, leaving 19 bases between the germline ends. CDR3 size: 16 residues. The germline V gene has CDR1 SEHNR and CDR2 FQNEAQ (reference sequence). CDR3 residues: CASSSSLPGGVTEAFF. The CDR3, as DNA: TGTGCCAGCAGCTCCAGTTTACCCGGGGGGGTCACTGAAGCTTTCTTT.

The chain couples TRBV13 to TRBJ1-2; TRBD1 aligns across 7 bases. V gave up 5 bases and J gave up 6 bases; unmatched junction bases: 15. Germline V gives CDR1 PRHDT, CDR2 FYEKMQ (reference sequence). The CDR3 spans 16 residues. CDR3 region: CASSDLRRGRGDGYTF. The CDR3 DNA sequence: TGTGCCAGCAGCGACCTTAGGAGGGGGCGCGGGGATGGCTACACCTTC.

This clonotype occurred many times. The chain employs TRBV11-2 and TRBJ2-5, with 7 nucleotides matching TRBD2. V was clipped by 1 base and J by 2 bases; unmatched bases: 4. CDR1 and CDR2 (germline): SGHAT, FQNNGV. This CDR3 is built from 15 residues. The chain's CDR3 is CASSLGSGGQETQYF. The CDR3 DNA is TGTGCCAGCAGCTTAGGTTCGGGGGGACAAGAGACCCAGTACTTC.

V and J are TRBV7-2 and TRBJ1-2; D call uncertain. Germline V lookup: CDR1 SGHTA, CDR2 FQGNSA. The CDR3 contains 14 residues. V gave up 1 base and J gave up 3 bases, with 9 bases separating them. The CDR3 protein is CASSLDRTDYGYTF. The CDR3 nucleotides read TGTGCCAGCAGCTTAGATCGGACGGACTATGGCTACACCTTC.

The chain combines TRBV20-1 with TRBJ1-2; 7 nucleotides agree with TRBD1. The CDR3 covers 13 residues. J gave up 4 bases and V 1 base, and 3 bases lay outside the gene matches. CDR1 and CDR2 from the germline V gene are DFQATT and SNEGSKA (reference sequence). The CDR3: CSARVDRPYGYTF. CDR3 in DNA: TGCAGTGCTAGAGTGGACAGGCCCTATGGCTACACCTTC.

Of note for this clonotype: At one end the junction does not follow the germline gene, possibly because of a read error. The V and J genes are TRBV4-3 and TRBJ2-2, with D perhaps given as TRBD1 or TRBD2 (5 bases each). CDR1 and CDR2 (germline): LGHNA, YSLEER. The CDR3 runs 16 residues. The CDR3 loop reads CVSSQDDGAYTGELFF. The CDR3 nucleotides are TGCGTCAGCAGCCAAGATGACGGGGCGTACACCGGGGAGCTGTTTTTT.

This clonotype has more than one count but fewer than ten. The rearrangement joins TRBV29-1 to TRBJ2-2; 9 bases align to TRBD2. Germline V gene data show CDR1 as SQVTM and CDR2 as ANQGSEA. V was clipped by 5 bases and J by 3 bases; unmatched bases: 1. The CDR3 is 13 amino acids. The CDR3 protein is CSVWTSDTGELFF. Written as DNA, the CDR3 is TGCAGCGTTTGGACTAGCGACACCGGGGAGCTGTTTTTT.

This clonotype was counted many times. The CDR3 sequence: CASSSGQGSVGRLGEQYF. The CDR3 DNA reads as TGTGCCAGCAGTTCCGGACAGGGGTCGGTAGGACGCTTGGGTGAGCAGTACTTC. The rearrangement links TRBV28 to TRBJ2-7; 9 bases fit TRBD1. The CDR3 totals 18 residues. The V gene's germline CDR1 is MDHEN and CDR2 SYDVKM. The V gene end was trimmed by 4 bases and the J gene end by 7 bases; junction bases not matched to a gene: 20.

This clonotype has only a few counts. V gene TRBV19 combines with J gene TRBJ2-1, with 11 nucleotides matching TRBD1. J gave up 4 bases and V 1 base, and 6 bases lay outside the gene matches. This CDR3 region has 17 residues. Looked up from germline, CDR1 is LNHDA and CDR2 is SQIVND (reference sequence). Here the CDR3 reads CASSIVGTGGRYNEQFF. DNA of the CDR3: TGTGCCAGTAGTATAGTAGGGACAGGGGGAAGATACAATGAGCAGTTCTTC.

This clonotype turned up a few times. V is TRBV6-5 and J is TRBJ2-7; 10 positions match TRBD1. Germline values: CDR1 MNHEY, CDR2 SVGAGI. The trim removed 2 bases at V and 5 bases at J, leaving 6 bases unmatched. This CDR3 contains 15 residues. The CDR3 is CASSYTRTGGHEQYF. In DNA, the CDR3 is TGTGCCAGCAGTTACACGCGGACAGGGGGACACGAGCAGTACTTC.